This record covers a single T cell receptor beta chain. Enrollment excluded any patients with other autoimmune diseases, uncontrolled infections, pregnancy or lactation. The TCR beta CDR3 regions underwent amplification from RNA transcripts. HTBI primers primed a first-round RT-PCR, and a second-round multiplex PCR followed. TCRdb processed the multiplex PCR reads anew with MiXCR; each CDR3 protein has one entry. The data contain 600,000 to 950,000 distinct CDR3 sequences, 40% of them singletons. The data stem from a study of Graves' ophthalmopathy and Graves' hyperthyroidism. The receptor was derived from an adult man with Graves' ophthalmopathy. The sequenced sample was peripheral blood.

The CDR3 DNA is TGTGCCGCTGGACCAGGGCACAATCAGCCCCAGCATTTT. This codes for CAAGPGHNQPQHF. This chain joins TRBV24-1 and TRBJ1-5; a possible D gene is TRBD1 (5 bases). Germline-derived CDR1 and CDR2 are KGHDR and SFDVKD. The CDR3 has 13 amino acids. With 12 bases removed from V and 3 bases from J, the gap between germline ends came to 14 bases.